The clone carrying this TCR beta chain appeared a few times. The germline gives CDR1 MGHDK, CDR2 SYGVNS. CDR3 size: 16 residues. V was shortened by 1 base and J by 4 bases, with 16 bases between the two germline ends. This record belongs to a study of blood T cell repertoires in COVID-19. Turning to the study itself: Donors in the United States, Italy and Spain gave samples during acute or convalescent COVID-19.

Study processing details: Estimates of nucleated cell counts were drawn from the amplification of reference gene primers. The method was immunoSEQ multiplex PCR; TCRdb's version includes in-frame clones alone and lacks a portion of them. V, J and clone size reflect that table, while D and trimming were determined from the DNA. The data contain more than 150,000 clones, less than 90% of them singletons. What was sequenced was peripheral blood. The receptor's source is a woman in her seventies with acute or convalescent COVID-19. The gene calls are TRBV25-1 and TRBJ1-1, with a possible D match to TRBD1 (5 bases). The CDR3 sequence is CASSESAGIGGTEAFF. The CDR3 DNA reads TGTGCCAGCAGTGAATCGGCAGGGATCGGGGGCACTGAAGCTTTCTTT.